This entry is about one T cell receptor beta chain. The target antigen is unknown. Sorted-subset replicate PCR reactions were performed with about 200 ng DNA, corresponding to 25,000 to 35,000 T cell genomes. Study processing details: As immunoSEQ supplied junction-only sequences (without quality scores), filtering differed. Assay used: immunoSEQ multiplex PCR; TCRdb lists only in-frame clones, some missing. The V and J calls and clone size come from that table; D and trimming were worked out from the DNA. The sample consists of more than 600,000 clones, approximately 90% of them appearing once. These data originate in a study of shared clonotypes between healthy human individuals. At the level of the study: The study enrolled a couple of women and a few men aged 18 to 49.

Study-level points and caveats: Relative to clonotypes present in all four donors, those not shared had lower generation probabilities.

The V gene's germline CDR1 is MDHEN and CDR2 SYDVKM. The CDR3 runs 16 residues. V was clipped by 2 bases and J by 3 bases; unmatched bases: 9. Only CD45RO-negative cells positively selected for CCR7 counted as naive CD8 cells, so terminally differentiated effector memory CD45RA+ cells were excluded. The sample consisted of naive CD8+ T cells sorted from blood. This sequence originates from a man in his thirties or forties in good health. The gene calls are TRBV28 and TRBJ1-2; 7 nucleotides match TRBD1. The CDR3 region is CASSLENRGGYYGYTF. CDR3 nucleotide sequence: TGTGCCAGCAGTTTAGAAAACAGGGGAGGGTACTATGGCTACACCTTC.